The present T cell receptor (beta chain) was sequenced within a study of blood T cell repertoires in COVID-19. About the research overall: Spain, Italy and the United States supplied samples that represented acute and convalescent COVID-19. Nucleic acid was either cDNA or gDNA, and it came from T cells, B-cell-depleted T cells, or PBMCs.

In the original analysis: Amplification of reference gene primers was used by the study to estimate nucleated cell counts. Profiled with immunoSEQ multiplex PCR; TCRdb holds only in-frame clones, not every one. The V and J calls and clone size are taken from that table; D and trimming were inferred from the DNA. The table has 130,000 or so clones, over 60% seen once. The TCR originated in a woman in her sixties or seventies with acute or convalescent COVID-19. Sequenced material: peripheral blood.

CDR3 residues: CASSFLSYYGYTF. DNA for the CDR3: TGTGCCAGCAGCTTCCTGTCCTACTATGGCTACACCTTC. This chain uses TRBV7-9 with TRBJ1-2, with unresolved D. V shed 3 bases and J shed 3 bases, with 8 bases lying between them. The CDR3 length is 13 residues. Germline-derived CDR1 and CDR2 are SEHNR and FQNEAQ (reference sequence).